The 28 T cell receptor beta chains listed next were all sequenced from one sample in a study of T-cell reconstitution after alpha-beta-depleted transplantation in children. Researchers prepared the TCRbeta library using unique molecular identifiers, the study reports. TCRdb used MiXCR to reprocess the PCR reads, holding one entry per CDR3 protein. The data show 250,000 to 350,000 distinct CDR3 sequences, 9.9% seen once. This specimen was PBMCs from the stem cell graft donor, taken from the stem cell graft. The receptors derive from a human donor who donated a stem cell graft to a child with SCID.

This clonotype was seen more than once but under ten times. CDR3 nucleotides: TGCAGCGCCGGCCTGTCCTCCTCACTAGCGGGGCCCCGAGGGACCCAGTACTTC. Amino acids: CSAGLSSSLAGPRGTQYF. V usage is TRBV29-1 and J usage is TRBJ2-5, with 10 positions matching TRBD2. Germline loops: CDR1 SQVTM, CDR2 ANQGSEA. V trimming: 7 bases; J trimming: 7 bases; junction bases outside the gene matches: 24. The CDR3 has 18 residues.

The CDR3 bases are TGCAGCGTTGTATCGGCGAACACCGGGGAGCTGTTTTTT. This gives the protein CSVVSANTGELFF. J is TRBJ2-2 and V is TRBV29-1; D call uncertain. The CDR3 covers 13 residues. CDR1 and CDR2 (germline): SQVTM, ANQGSEA. V lost 4 bases to trimming and J lost 0 bases, with 6 bases between them.

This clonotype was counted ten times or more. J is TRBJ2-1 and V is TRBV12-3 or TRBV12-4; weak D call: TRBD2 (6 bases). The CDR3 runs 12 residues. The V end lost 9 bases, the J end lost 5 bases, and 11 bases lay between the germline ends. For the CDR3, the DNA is TGTGCCAGTCGGACTACCGACAATGAGCAGTTCTTC. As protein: CASRTTDNEQFF.

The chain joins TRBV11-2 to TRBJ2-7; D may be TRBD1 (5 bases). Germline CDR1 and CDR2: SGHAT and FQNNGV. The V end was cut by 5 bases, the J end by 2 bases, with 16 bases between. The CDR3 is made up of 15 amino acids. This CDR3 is CASSPSWTTPYEQYF. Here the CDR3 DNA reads TGTGCCAGCAGCCCATCTTGGACAACCCCCTACGAGCAGTACTTC.

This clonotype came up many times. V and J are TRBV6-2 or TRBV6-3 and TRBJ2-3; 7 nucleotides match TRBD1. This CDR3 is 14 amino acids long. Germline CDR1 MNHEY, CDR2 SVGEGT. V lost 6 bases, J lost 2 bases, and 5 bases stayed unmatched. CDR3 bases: TGTGCCAGCAGCTCCGGGACAGTCACAGATACGCAGTATTTT. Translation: CASSSGTVTDTQYF.

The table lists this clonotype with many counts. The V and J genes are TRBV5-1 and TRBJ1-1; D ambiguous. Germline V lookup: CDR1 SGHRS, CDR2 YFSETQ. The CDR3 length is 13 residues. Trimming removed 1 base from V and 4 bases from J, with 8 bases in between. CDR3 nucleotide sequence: TGCGCCAGCAGCTTGTCTATGATCACTGAAGCTTTCTTT. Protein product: CASSLSMITEAFF. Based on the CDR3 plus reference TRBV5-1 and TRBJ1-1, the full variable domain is KAGVTQTPRYLIKTRGQQVTLSCSPISGHRSVSWYQQTPGQGLQFLFEYFSETQRNKGNFPGRFSGRQFSNSRSEMNVSTLELGDSALYLCASSLSMITEAFFGQGTRLTVV.

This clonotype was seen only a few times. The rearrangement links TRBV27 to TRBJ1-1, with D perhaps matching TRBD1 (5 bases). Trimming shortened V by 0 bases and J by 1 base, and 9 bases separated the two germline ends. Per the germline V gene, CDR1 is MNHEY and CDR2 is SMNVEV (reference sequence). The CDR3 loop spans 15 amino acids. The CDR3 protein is CASSLSGGWNTEAFF. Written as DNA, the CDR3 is TGTGCCAGCAGTTTATCGGGGGGATGGAACACTGAAGCTTTCTTT.

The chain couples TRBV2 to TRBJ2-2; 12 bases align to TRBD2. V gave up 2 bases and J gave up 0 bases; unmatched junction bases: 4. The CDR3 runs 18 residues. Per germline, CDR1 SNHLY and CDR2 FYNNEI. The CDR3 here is CASSETTSGGPNTGELFF. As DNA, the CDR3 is TGTGCCAGCAGTGAAACGACTAGCGGGGGCCCGAACACCGGGGAGCTGTTTTTT.

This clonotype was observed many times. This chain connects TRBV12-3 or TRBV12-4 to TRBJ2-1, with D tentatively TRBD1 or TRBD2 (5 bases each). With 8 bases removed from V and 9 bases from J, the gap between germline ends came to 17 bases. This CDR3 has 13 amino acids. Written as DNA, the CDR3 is TGTGCCAGCTCACCTGGGACCGCGGCTGAGCAGTTCTTC. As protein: CASSPGTAAEQFF.

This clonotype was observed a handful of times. The CDR3, as DNA: TGTGCCACCAGCAGAGAGGACAGAAATTATGGCTACACCTTC. Amino acids: CATSREDRNYGYTF. The chain is built from TRBV15 and TRBJ1-2, with D possibly TRBD1 on 6 matching bases. The germline V gene has CDR1 LNHNV and CDR2 YYDKDF (reference sequence). This CDR3 comprises 14 residues. Deletions cut 0 bases from V and 5 bases from J, with 10 bases between.

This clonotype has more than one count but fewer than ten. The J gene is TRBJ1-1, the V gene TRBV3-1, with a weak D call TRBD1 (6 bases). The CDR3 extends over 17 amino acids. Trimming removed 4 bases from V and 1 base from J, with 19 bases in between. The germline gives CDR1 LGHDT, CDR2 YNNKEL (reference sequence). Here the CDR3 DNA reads TGTGCCAGCAGCCCAACACTGACCCAGGGGAGGAACACTGAAGCTTTCTTT. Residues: CASSPTLTQGRNTEAFF.

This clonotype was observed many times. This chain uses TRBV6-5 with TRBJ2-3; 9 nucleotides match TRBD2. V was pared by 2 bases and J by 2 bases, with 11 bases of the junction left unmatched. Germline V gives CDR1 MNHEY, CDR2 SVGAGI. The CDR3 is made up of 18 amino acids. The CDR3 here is CASSYQAGGLFDTDTQYF. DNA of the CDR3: TGTGCCAGCAGTTACCAAGCGGGGGGCCTTTTTGACACAGATACGCAGTATTTT.

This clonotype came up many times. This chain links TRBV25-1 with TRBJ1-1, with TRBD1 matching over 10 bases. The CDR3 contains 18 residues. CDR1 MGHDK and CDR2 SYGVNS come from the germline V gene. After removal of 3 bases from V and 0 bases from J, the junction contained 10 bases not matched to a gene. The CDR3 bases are TGTGCCAGCAGTGAGGGCGCGGGACAGGGGTCCATGAACACTGAAGCTTTCTTT. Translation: CASSEGAGQGSMNTEAFF.

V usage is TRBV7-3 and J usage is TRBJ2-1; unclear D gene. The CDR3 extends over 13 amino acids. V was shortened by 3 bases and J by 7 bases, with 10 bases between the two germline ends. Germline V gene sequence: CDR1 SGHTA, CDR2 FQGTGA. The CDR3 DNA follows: TGTGCCAGCAGCTTCGGTCGTCTGAATGAGCAGTTCTTC. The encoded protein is CASSFGRLNEQFF. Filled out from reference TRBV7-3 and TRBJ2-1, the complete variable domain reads GAGVSQTPSNKVTEKGKYVELRCDPISGHTALYWYRQSLGQGPEFLIYFQGTGAADDSGLPNDRFFAVRPEGSVSTLKIQRTERGDSAVYLCASSFGRLNEQFFGPGTRLTVL.

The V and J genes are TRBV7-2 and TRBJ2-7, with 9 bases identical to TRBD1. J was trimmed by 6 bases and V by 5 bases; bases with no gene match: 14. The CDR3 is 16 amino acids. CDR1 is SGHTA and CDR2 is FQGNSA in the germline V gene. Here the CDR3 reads CASSPFTGGARFEQYF. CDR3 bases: TGTGCCAGCAGCCCATTTACAGGGGGCGCCCGTTTCGAGCAGTACTTC.

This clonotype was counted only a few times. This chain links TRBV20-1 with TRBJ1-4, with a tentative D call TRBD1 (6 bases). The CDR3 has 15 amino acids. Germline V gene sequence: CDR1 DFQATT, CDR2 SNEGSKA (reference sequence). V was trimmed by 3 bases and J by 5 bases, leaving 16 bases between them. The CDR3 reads CSARETGGKNEKLFF. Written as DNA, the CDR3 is TGCAGTGCTAGGGAAACGGGGGGCAAGAATGAAAAACTGTTTTTT.

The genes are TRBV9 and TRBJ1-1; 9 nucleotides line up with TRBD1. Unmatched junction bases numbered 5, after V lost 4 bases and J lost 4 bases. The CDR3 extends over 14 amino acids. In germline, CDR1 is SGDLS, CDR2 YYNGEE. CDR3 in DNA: TGTGCCAGCAGCCCCGGGGACAGGGCCACTGAAGCTTTCTTT. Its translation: CASSPGDRATEAFF.

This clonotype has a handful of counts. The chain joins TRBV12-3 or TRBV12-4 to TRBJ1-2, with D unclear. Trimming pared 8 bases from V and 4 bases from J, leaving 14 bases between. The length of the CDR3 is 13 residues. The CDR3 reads CASHRTGGYGYTF. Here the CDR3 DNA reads TGTGCCAGCCACCGGACCGGCGGCTATGGCTACACCTTC.

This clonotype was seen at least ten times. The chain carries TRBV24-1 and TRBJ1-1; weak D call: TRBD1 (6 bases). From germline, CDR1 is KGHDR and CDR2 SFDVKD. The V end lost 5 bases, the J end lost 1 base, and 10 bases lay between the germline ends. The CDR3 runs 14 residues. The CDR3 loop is CATSGAGANTEAFF. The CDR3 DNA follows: TGTGCCACCAGTGGGGCAGGGGCGAACACTGAAGCTTTCTTT.

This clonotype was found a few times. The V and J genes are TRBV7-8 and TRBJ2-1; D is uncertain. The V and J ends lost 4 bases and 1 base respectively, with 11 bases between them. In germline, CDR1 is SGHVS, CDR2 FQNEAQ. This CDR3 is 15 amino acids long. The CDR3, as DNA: TGTGCCAGCAGCTCGATACAGTTATCCTACAATGAGCAGTTCTTC. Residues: CASSSIQLSYNEQFF.

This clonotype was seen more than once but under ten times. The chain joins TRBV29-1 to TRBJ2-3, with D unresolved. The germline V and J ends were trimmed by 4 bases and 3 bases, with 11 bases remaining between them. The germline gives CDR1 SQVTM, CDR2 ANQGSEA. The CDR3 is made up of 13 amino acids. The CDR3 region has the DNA TGCAGCGTTGCCCCGAAGTTAACAGATACGCAGTATTTT. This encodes CSVAPKLTDTQYF.

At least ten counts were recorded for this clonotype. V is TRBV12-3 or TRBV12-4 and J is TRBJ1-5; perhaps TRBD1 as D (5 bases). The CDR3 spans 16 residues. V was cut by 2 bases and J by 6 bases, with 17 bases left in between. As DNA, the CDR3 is TGTGCCAGCAGTTTACTTATTCCCACAGGTGGTCAGCCCCAGCATTTT. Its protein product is CASSLLIPTGGQPQHF.

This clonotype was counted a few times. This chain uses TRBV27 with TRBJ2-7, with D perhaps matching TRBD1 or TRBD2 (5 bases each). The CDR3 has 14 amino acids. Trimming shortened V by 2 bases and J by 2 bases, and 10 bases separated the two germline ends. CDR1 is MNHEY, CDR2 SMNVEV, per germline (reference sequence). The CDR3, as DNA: TGTGCCAGCAGTTTAGGGGTGGGGGCCTACGAGCAGTACTTC. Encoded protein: CASSLGVGAYEQYF.

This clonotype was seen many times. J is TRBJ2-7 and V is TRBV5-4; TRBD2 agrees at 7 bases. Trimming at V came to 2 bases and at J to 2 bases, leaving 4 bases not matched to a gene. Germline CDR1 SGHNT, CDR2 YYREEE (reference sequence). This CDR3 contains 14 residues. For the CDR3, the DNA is TGTGCCAGCAGCTTTGAAGCGGGACCCTACGAGCAGTACTTC. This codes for CASSFEAGPYEQYF.

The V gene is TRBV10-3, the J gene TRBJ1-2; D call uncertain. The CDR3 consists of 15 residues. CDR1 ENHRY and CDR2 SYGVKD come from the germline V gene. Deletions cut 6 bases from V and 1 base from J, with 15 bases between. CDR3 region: CAISEVVGINYGYTF. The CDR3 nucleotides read TGTGCCATCAGCGAGGTAGTGGGGATTAACTATGGCTACACCTTC.

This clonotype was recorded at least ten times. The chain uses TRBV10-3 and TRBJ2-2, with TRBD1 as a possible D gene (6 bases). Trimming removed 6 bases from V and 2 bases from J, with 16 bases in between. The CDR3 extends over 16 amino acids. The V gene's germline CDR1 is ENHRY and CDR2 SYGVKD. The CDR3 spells CAIRGTPELNTGELFF. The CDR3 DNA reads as TGTGCCATCAGGGGGACACCGGAACTAAACACCGGGGAGCTGTTTTTT.

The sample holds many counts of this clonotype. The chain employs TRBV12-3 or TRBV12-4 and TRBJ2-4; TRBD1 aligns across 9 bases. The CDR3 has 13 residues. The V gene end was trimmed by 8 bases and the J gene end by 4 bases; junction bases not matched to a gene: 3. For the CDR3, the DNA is TGTGCCAGCTTCGACAGGGGGAAAAACATTCAGTACTTC. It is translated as CASFDRGKNIQYF.

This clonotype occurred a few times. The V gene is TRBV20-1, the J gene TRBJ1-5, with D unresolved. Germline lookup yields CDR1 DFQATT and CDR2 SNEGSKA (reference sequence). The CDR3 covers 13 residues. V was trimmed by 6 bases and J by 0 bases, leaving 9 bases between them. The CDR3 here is CSALDSSNQPQHF. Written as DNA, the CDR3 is TGCAGTGCCCTGGACTCTAGCAATCAGCCCCAGCATTTT.